This T cell receptor (beta chain) was captured in a study of siplizumab effects on memory and regulatory T cells. General study results and limits: Unstimulated naive T cells seemed to show more diversity than memory cells did, and they also seemed to be among the major contributors to the alloresponse. Proliferating CD4+ or CD8+ clones, roughly 75-95% of them, lacked an assignable naive or memory phenotype.

The repertoire was sequenced with immunoSEQ multiplex PCR; TCRdb's copy has only in-frame clones and lacks some. The sample includes tens of thousands of clones, 80% to 95% of them seen just once. Comment on this clone: Its antigen is not known.

Trimming cost V 1 base and J 3 bases, with 6 bases left between them. The CDR3 has 12 amino acids. Per the germline V gene, CDR1 is GTSNPN and CDR2 is SVGIG (reference sequence). The sample was CD8+ T cells sorted from blood. The TCR was taken from a human donor in good health. The chain links TRBV30 to TRBJ1-2; no firm D call. CDR3 DNA sequence: TGTGCCTGGAGTGAAGGGTACTATGGCTACACCTTC. Protein product: CAWSEGYYGYTF.